These 3 T cell receptor beta chains were sequenced from one sample in a study of blood T cell repertoires in COVID-19. The assay was immunoSEQ multiplex PCR, and TCRdb's table has in-frame clones only and misses some. The repertoire holds some 150,000 clones, roughly nine tenths seen once, with approximately 11% in the top ten. The sample consisted of peripheral blood. The source of these receptors is a woman aged 60 to 75 with COVID-19, enrolled during active disease.

V usage is TRBV18 and J usage is TRBJ2-7, with 9 bases lining up with TRBD1. CDR1 is KGHSH, CDR2 LQKENI, per germline. CDR3 length equals 15 residues. Germline trimming cut 2 bases from V and 4 bases from J; bases unmatched to any gene: 6. The CDR3 protein is CASSPAGTGIYEQYF. Here the CDR3 DNA reads TGTGCCAGCTCACCAGCCGGGACAGGGATTTACGAGCAGTACTTC.

The chain joins TRBV19 to TRBJ1-4, with 10 bases fitting TRBD1. The CDR3 runs to 17 residues. Losses at the gene ends were 3 bases for V and 0 bases for J; bases not matched to a gene: 4. Germline CDR1 LNHDA, CDR2 SQIVND (reference sequence). This chain's CDR3 is CASSIPGQGTTNEKLFF. The CDR3 nucleotides read TGTGCCAGTAGTATTCCGGGACAGGGGACAACTAATGAAAAACTGTTTTTT.

The V call is TRBV30, the J call TRBJ1-1; the match to TRBD1 covers 8 bases. The CDR3 is 16 residues long. Unmatched junction bases numbered 11, after V lost 3 bases and J lost 2 bases. Germline V CDR1 and CDR2: GTSNPN, SVGIG (reference sequence). The CDR3 DNA sequence: TGTGCCTGGAGCCGTGGACAGGGCGTTATAAACACTGAAGCTTTCTTT. Its protein product is CAWSRGQGVINTEAFF. The full variable domain, with the rest looked up from reference TRBV30 and TRBJ1-1, is SQTIHQWPATLVQPVGSPLSLECTVEGTSNPNLYWYRQAAGRGLQLLFYSVGIGQISSEVPQNLSASRPQDRQFILSSKKLLLSDSGFYLCAWSRGQGVINTEAFFGQGTRLTVV.